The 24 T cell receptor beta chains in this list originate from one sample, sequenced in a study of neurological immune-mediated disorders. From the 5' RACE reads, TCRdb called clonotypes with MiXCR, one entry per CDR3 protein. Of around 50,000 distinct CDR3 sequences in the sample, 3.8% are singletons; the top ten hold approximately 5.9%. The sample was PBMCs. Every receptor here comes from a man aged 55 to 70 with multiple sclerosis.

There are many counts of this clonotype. In nucleotides, the CDR3 is TGCAGTGCTACCGGGCCTATGAACACTGAAGCTTTCTTT. This translates into CSATGPMNTEAFF. The chain joins TRBV20-1 to TRBJ1-1; D is uncertain. There are 13 residues in the CDR3. CDR1 is DFQATT and CDR2 is SNEGSKA in the germline V gene (reference sequence). Trimming took off 4 bases at V and 0 bases at J, with 9 bases between the two ends.

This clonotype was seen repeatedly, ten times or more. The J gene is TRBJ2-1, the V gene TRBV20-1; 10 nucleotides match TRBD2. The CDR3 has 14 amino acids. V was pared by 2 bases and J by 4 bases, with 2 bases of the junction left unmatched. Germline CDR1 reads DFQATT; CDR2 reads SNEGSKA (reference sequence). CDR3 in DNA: TGCAGTGCTAGAATTAGCGGGGGGTACAATGAGCAGTTCTTC. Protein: CSARISGGYNEQFF.

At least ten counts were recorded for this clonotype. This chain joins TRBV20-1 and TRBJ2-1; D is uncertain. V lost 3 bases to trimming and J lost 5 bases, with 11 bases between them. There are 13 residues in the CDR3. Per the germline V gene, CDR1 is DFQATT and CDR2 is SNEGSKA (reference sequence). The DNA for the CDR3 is TGCAGTGCTAGCCCGGACGGAGACAATGAGCAGTTCTTC. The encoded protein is CSASPDGDNEQFF.

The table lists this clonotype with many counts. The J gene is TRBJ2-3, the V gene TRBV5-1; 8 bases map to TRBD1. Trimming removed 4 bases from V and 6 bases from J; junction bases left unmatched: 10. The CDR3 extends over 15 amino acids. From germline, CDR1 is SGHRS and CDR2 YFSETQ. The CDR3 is CASSRVQGAGDTQYF. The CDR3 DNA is TGCGCCAGCAGCAGAGTGCAGGGGGCAGGGGATACGCAGTATTTT. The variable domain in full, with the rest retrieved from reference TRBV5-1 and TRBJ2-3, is KAGVTQTPRYLIKTRGQQVTLSCSPISGHRSVSWYQQTPGQGLQFLFEYFSETQRNKGNFPGRFSGRQFSNSRSEMNVSTLELGDSALYLCASSRVQGAGDTQYFGPGTRLTVL.

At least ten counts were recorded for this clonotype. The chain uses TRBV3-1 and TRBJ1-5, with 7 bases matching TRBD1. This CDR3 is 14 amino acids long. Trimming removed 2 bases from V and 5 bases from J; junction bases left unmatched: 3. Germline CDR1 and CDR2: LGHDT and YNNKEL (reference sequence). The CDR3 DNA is TGTGCCAGCAGCCAACCTGGACAGGATCAGCCCCAGCATTTT. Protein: CASSQPGQDQPQHF.

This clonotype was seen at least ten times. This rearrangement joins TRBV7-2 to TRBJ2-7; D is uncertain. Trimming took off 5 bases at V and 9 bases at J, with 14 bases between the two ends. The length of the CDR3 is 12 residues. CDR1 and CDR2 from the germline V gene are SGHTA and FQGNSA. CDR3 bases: TGTGCCAGCAGCGGACCAACGGTCCGGCAGTACTTC. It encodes CASSGPTVRQYF.

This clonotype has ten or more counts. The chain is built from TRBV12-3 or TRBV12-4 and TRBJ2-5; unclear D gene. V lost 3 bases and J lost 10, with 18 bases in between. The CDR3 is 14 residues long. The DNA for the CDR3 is TGTGCCAGCAGTTTGGGCCCTAACTCTAAGAGCCAGTACTTC. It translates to CASSLGPNSKSQYF.

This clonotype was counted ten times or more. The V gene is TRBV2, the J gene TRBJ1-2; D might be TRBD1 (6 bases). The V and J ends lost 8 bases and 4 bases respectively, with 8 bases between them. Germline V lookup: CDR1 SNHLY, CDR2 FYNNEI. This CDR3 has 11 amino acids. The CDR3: CASRQVYGYTF. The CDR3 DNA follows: TGTGCCAGCCGACAGGTCTATGGCTACACCTTC.

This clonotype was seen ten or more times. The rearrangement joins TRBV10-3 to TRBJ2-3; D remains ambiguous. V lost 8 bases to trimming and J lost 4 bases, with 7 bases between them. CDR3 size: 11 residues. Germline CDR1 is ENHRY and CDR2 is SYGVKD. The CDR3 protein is CAISAADTQYF. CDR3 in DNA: TGTGCCATCTCTGCGGCAGATACGCAGTATTTT.

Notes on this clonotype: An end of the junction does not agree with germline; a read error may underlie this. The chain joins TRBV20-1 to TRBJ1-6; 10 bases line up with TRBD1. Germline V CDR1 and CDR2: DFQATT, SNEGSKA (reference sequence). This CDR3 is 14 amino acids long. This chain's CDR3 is CSANRDRGNSHLHF. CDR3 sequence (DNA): TGCAGTGCTAATCGGGACAGGGGAAATTCACACCTCCACTTT.

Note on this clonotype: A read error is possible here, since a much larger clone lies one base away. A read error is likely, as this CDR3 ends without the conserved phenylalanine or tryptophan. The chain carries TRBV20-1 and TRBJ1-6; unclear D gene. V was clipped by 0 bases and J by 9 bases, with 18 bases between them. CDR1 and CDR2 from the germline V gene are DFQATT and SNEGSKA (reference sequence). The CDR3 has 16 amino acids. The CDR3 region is CSARDSDREHLSPLHC. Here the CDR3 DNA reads TGCAGTGCTAGAGATTCGGACCGGGAACATCTTTCACCCCTCCACTGT.

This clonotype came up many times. The CDR3 nucleotides read TGTGCCATCAGTACGCGGGACAAGGGTCTCTACGAGCAGTACTTC. This translates into CAISTRDKGLYEQYF. J is TRBJ2-7 and V is TRBV10-3; D is possibly TRBD1 or TRBD2 (6 bases each). Looked up from germline, CDR1 is ENHRY and CDR2 is SYGVKD. The V end was cut by 5 bases, the J end by 3 bases, with 17 bases between. The CDR3 covers 15 residues.

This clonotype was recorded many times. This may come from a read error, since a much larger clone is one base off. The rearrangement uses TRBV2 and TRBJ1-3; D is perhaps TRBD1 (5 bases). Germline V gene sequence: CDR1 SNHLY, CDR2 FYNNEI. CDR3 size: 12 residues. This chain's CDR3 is CASRGPGKTIYF. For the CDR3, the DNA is TGTGCCAGCAGGGGACCTGGAAAAACCATATATTTT.

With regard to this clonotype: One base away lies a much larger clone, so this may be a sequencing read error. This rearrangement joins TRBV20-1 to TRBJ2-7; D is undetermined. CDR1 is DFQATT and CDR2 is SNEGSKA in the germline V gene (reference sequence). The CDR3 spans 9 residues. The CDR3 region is CGAGYEQYF. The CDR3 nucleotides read TGCGGTGCTGGCTACGAGCAGTACTTC.

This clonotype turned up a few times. The CDR3 here is CSVLGLAGVFYNEQFF. The CDR3 region has the DNA TGCAGCGTCTTGGGACTAGCGGGAGTTTTCTACAATGAGCAGTTCTTC. The V and J genes are TRBV29-1 and TRBJ2-1, with 14 bases that match TRBD2. The trim removed 6 bases at V and 3 bases at J, leaving 7 bases unmatched. The length of the CDR3 is 16 residues. Looked up from germline, CDR1 is SQVTM and CDR2 is ANQGSEA.

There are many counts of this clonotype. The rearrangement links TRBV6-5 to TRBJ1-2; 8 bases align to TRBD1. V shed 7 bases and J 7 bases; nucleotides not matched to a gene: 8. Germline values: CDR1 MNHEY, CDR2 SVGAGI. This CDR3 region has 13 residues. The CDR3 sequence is CASTPGGAGGYTF. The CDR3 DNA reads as TGTGCCAGCACCCCAGGGGGCGCTGGTGGCTACACCTTC.

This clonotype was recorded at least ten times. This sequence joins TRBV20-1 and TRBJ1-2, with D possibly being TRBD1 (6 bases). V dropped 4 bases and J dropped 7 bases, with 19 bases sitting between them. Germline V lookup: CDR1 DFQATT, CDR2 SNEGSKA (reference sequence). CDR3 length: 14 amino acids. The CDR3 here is CSATVGGGWAGYTF. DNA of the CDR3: TGCAGTGCTACGGTTGGAGGGGGTTGGGCTGGCTACACCTTC.

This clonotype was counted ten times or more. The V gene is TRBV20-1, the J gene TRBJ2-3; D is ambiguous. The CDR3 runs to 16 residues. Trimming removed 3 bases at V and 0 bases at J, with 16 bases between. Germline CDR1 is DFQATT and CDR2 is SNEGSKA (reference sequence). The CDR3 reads CSASFVQPPSTDTQYF. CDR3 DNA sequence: TGCAGTGCTAGCTTTGTCCAGCCACCTAGCACAGATACGCAGTATTTT.

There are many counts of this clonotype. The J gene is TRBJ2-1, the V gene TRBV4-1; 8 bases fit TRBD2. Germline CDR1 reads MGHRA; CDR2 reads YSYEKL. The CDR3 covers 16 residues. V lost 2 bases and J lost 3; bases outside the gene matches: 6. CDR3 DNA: TGCGCCAGCAGCCAACCTAAGGGGACTAGCTACAATGAGCAGTTCTTC. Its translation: CASSQPKGTSYNEQFF.

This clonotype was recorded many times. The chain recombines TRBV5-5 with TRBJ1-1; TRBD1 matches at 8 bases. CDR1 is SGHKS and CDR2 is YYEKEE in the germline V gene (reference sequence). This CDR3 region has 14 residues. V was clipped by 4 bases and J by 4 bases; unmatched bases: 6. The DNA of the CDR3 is TGTGCCAGCAGCGGTCAGGGGGCGATCACTGAAGCTTTCTTT. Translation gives CASSGQGAITEAFF.

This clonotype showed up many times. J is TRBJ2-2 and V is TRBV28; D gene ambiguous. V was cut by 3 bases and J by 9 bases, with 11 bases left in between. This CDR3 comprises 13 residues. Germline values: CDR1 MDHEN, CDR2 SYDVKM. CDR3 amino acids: CASSLAVSRELFF. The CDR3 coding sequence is TGTGCCAGCAGTTTGGCAGTCTCCCGGGAGCTGTTTTTT.

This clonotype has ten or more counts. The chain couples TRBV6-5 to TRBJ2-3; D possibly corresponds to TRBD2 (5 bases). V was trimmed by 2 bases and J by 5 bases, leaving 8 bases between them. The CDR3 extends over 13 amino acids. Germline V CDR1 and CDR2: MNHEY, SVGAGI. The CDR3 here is CASSYGSEDTQYF. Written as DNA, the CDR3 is TGTGCCAGCAGTTACGGGAGTGAAGATACGCAGTATTTT.

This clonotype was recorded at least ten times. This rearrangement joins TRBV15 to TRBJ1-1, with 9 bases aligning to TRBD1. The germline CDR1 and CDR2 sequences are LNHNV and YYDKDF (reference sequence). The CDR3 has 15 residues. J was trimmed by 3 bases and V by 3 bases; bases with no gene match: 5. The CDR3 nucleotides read TGTGCCACCAGCAGGGACAGGGGCCCGGACACTGAAGCTTTCTTT. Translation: CATSRDRGPDTEAFF.

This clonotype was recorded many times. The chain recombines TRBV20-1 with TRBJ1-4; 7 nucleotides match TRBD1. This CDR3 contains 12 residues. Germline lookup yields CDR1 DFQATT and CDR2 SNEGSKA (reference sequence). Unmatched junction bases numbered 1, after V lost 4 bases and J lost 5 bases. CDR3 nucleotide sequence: TGCAGTGCTAAGACAGGGAATGAAAAACTGTTTTTT. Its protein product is CSAKTGNEKLFF.